One T cell receptor beta chain is described in this entry. Original data processing: Estimates of nucleated cell counts were drawn from the amplification of reference gene primers. Measured with immunoSEQ multiplex PCR; TCRdb has only the in-frame clones, and not every one. V, J and clone size are taken as reported in that table, and D and trimming were inferred from the DNA itself. The top ten hold around 1.5% of the sample, which has 400,000 to 500,000 clones, roughly 84% seen once. The source of the sample is a study of blood T cell repertoires in COVID-19. Grouping used clinical history reported by participants in a survey and questionnaire. Sequencing was carried out using PBMCs or T cells enriched from blood (not recorded which). The sequence was collected from a woman between 18 and 30 years old who had been exposed to COVID-19.

The CDR3, as DNA: TGTGCCAGCAGTGAAATCGGGGAGGGAGCCAAAAACATTCAGTACTTC. This codes for CASSEIGEGAKNIQYF. This sequence joins TRBV6-4 and TRBJ2-4; 7 bases align to TRBD2. There are 16 residues in the CDR3. The junction had 5 bases not matched to a gene; V was cut back by 3 bases and J by 0 bases. The germline CDR1 and CDR2 sequences are MRHNA and SNTAGT.